This T cell receptor (beta chain) was captured by sequencing in a study of shared clonotypes between healthy human individuals. Each PCR replicate from the sorted subsets contained 150 to 250 ng DNA, which is about 30,000 T cell genomes. The protocol was immunoSEQ multiplex PCR, while the TCRdb copy is restricted to in-frame clones and leaves out a portion. The sample contains around 2,000,000 clones, approximately 95% of which appear only once. The CDR3 extends over 13 amino acids. The V segment lost 1 base and the J segment 6 bases; nucleotides outside the gene matches: 1. Germline loops: CDR1 MGHRA, CDR2 YSYEKL. CD45RO-negative cells were positively selected for CCR7, leaving out terminally differentiated effector memory CD45RA+ cells. Study-wide results and caveats: Clonotype sharing among donors, it was expected, would be affected by sequencing depth.

On this clone itself: What it binds is not known. This specimen includes other DNA sequences encoding the same CDR3.

This sequence was found in a man younger than 35 in good health. This chain uses TRBV4-1 with TRBJ2-7, with 9 bases identical to TRBD1. Material: naive CD8+ T cells sorted from blood. The CDR3 region is CASSQGQGVEQYF. The CDR3, as DNA: TGCGCCAGCAGCCAAGGACAGGGGGTCGAGCAGTACTTC.